The 17 T cell receptor beta chains given below trace back to one sample, sequenced in a study of T cell changes during pregnancy in multiple sclerosis. Produced via immunoSEQ multiplex PCR; TCRdb's table is partial and in-frame only. The sample holds 60,000 or so clones, approximately 90% seen once. This specimen consisted of peripheral blood, obtained in the first trimester of pregnancy. The receptor set was obtained from a female donor with multiple sclerosis, enrolled in a pregnancy study.

In DNA form, the CDR3 reads TGTGCCAGCAGCTTAGAATTCCGAGGGGAGCAGTACTTC. Translation gives CASSLEFRGEQYF. The V gene is TRBV11-3, the J gene TRBJ2-7; D is perhaps TRBD2 (5 bases). V was cut by 0 bases and J by 7 bases, with 10 bases left in between. CDR1 SGHNT and CDR2 YENEEA come from the germline V gene. The CDR3 spans 13 residues.

The chain is built from TRBV30 and TRBJ2-3; D gene unclear. Germline CDR1 is GTSNPN and CDR2 is SVGIG (reference sequence). The V gene lost 5 bases and the J gene lost 2 bases, with 5 bases spanning the gap. The CDR3 has 11 residues. For the CDR3, the DNA is TGTGCCTGGGACTTCACAGATACGCAGTATTTT. It encodes CAWDFTDTQYF. Together with reference TRBV30 and TRBJ2-3, the CDR3 gives the full variable domain: SQTIHQWPATLVQPVGSPLSLECTVEGTSNPNLYWYRQAAGRGLQLLFYSVGIGQISSEVPQNLSASRPQDRQFILSSKKLLLSDSGFYLCAWDFTDTQYFGPGTRLTVL.

This rearrangement joins TRBV6-1 to TRBJ1-2, with D possibly matching TRBD1 (6 bases). Germline values: CDR1 MNHNS, CDR2 SASEGT. V lost 2 bases and J lost 6, with 13 bases in between. This CDR3 is 14 amino acids long. CDR3 DNA: TGTGCCAGCAGTGAACGGGCAGGGGCAAATGGCTACACCTTC. Its translation: CASSERAGANGYTF.

The chain links TRBV7-2 to TRBJ2-1; D unclear. The CDR3 sequence is 14 residues long. Germline loops: CDR1 SGHTA, CDR2 FQGNSA. V shed 2 bases and J shed 6 bases, with 11 bases lying between them. The CDR3 DNA reads as TGTGCCAGCAGCTTATACAAGTCAGGCAATGAGCAGTTCTTC. Its protein is CASSLYKSGNEQFF.

The gene calls are TRBV14 and TRBJ2-3, with a weak D call TRBD2 (6 bases). V was shortened by 3 bases and J by 6 bases, with 16 bases between the two germline ends. CDR1 and CDR2 from the germline V gene are SGHDN and FVKESK. CDR3 length: 15 residues. The CDR3: CASSQFQGGMDTQYF. The DNA for the CDR3 is TGTGCCAGCAGCCAGTTCCAGGGAGGTATGGATACGCAGTATTTT.

The gene calls are TRBV18 and TRBJ1-2, with 8 bases lining up with TRBD1. The V segment lost 3 bases and the J segment 8 bases; nucleotides outside the gene matches: 11. Germline V CDR1 and CDR2: KGHSH, LQKENI. The CDR3 extends over 15 amino acids. The CDR3 DNA reads as TGTGCCAGCTCACCGAACGGCGCGACAGGGGCGGGCTACACCTTC. Protein product: CASSPNGATGAGYTF.

The genes are TRBV5-3 and TRBJ1-2; 12 bases are a match to TRBD1. TRBV5-3 is marked as an open reading frame, function uncertain. The CDR3 contains 18 residues. Trimming at V came to 3 bases and at J to 4 bases, leaving 13 bases not matched to a gene. CDR3 nucleotides: TGTGCCAGAAGCTACTACCGGGACAGGGGGCCCGGCATCTATGGCTACACCTTC. Translating gives CARSYYRDRGPGIYGYTF.

The chain combines TRBV9 with TRBJ2-1, with a tentative D call TRBD2 (6 bases). Trimming took off 0 bases at V and 9 bases at J, with 16 bases between the two ends. Germline V lookup: CDR1 SGDLS, CDR2 YYNGEE. The CDR3 spans 15 residues. This CDR3 reads CASSVEGRAGGEQFF. CDR3 DNA sequence: TGTGCCAGCAGCGTAGAGGGCAGGGCCGGGGGTGAGCAGTTCTTC.

This CDR3 is CASSPGGTVSYEQYF. In nucleotides, the CDR3 is TGTGCCAGCAGCCCTGGGGGGACGGTTTCCTACGAGCAGTACTTC. V and J are TRBV6-5 and TRBJ2-7; the D gene is possibly TRBD2 (6 bases). This CDR3 contains 15 residues. Trimming took off 6 bases at V and 1 base at J, with 16 bases between the two ends. The V gene's germline CDR1 is MNHEY and CDR2 SVGAGI.

DNA for the CDR3: TGTGCCTGGAGACCCCGAACTAGCGGCCAAGAGACCCAGTACTTC. This encodes CAWRPRTSGQETQYF. The V gene is TRBV30, the J gene TRBJ2-5, with 8 bases identical to TRBD2. V dropped 3 bases and J dropped 1; count of bases not matched to a gene: 7. The germline V gene encodes CDR1 GTSNPN and CDR2 SVGIG (reference sequence). CDR3 size: 15 residues.

The chain combines TRBV10-3 with TRBJ1-4; 11 bases are a match to TRBD1. V lost 2 bases, J lost 5 bases, and 4 bases stayed unmatched. The germline V gene encodes CDR1 ENHRY and CDR2 SYGVKD. The CDR3 is 16 amino acids. In nucleotides, the CDR3 is TGTGCCATCAGTGAGAGGACAGGGGGCGGGAATGAAAAACTGTTTTTT. Translating it yields CAISERTGGGNEKLFF.

V is TRBV7-6 and J is TRBJ2-7; 12 nucleotides agree with TRBD2. There are 15 residues in the CDR3. With 2 bases clipped from V and 6 bases from J, the junction kept 5 bases outside the gene matches. Germline values: CDR1 SGHVS, CDR2 FNYEAQ. The CDR3 loop is CASSLRLAGASEQYF. DNA of the CDR3: TGTGCCAGCAGCTTAAGACTAGCGGGAGCAAGCGAGCAGTACTTC.

V and J are TRBV6-5 and TRBJ2-3, with a tentative D call TRBD2 (6 bases). The CDR3 totals 14 residues. Trimming cost V 2 bases and J 2 bases, with 8 bases left between them. Germline V gene data show CDR1 as MNHEY and CDR2 as SVGAGI. CDR3 amino acids: CASSYAGYTDTQYF. Written as DNA, the CDR3 is TGTGCCAGCAGTTACGCGGGGTACACAGATACGCAGTATTTT.

CDR3 residues: CASSLGTVHDEQFF. The CDR3 DNA sequence: TGTGCCAGCAGCTTAGGGACAGTACACGATGAGCAGTTCTTC. The chain links TRBV11-3 to TRBJ2-1; weak D call: TRBD1 (6 bases). The length of the CDR3 is 14 residues. The germline V and J ends were trimmed by 1 base and 8 bases, with 12 bases remaining between them. Germline V gives CDR1 SGHNT, CDR2 YENEEA.

The chain joins TRBV5-1 to TRBJ2-3; D is possibly TRBD2 (7 bases). This CDR3 is built from 19 residues. The germline V gene has CDR1 SGHRS and CDR2 YFSETQ. The V and J ends lost 4 bases and 6 bases respectively, with 30 bases between them. The CDR3 DNA reads as TGCGCCAGCAGCGCATACAGGGCGGAGAGGCGGGAGAGTAGCGATACGCAGTATTTT. Its translation: CASSAYRAERRESSDTQYF.

The chain recombines TRBV18 with TRBJ2-7; D gene uncertain. Germline V lookup: CDR1 KGHSH, CDR2 LQKENI. CDR3 length: 12 amino acids. Between the trimmed V and J ends, which lost 3 bases and 3 bases, there was a span of 6 bases. CDR3: CASSPTDYEQYF. CDR3 coding DNA: TGTGCCAGCTCACCGACTGACTACGAGCAGTACTTC.

The CDR3 DNA reads as TGCGCCAGCAGCCCTCGGCGGGGGGCTTCGGGCACAGATACGCAGTATTTT. Protein sequence: CASSPRRGASGTDTQYF. The chain employs TRBV5-1 and TRBJ2-3; TRBD2 aligns across 8 bases. This CDR3 contains 17 residues. Trimming at V came to 4 bases and at J to 1 base, leaving 11 bases not matched to a gene. CDR1 and CDR2 from the germline V gene are SGHRS and YFSETQ.